This T cell receptor (beta chain) was identified during a study of T cell responses to AZD1222 COVID-19 vaccine. Study-wide points: Just a handful of AZD1222 recipients tested seropositive at baseline. Compared with day 0, the breadth and depth of the Spike-specific TCR repertoire rose significantly after two doses of AZD1222.

V lost 8 bases, J lost 0 bases, and 19 bases lay in between. The CDR3 extends over 16 amino acids. The germline V gene encodes CDR1 LNHDA and CDR2 SQIVND (reference sequence). Profiled with immunoSEQ multiplex PCR; TCRdb holds only in-frame clones, not every one. This sample has around 100,000 clones, with around 94% found just once. Remarks on this clone: No antigen is known for it.

This receptor was taken from an adult in good health. The V and J genes are TRBV19 and TRBJ1-1; D is perhaps TRBD1 (5 bases). This material consisted of peripheral blood, taken on day 0 of AZD1222 vaccination. The CDR3 here is CASDRGTLMVNTEAFF. The CDR3 DNA reads TGTGCCAGTGACCGTGGGACCCTCATGGTGAACACTGAAGCTTTCTTT.